Listed below are T cell receptor beta chains from one sample, sequenced in a study of blood T cell repertoires in COVID-19. Data came from immunoSEQ multiplex PCR; TCRdb stores just in-frame clones and leaves some out. The table has 400,000 or so clones, less than 95% seen once. Specimen: PBMCs or T cells enriched from blood (not recorded which). These receptors were collected from a man aged 18 to 30 who had recovered from COVID-19. The conserved cysteine and the conserved F or W are not part of the CDR3 here. The order of the fields is V gene, clone size, J gene, CDR3 protein. Clone size is shown for a subset of rows, as once, few, many or a class of expanded clone.

>TRBV29-1|NA|TRBJ1-4
SIPTGLDEKLF
>TRBV5-1|NA|TRBJ1-1
ASSLETARTEAF
>TRBV27|NA|TRBJ2-7
ASKSSSYEQY
>TRBV10-3|NA|TRBJ1-1
AISTGTDTEAF
>TRBV15|NA|TRBJ1-5
ATSSGFANQPQH
>TRBV30|NA|TRBJ2-3
AWSVLGVPSTDTQY
>TRBV5-5|NA|TRBJ1-5
ASSLAGLYSNQPQH
>TRBV12-5|NA|TRBJ1-1
ASGLAGAPNTEAF
>TRBV6-5|NA|TRBJ1-2
ASTEQGRHGYT
>TRBV7-2|NA|TRBJ2-2
ASSDSGGYGGELF
>TRBV6-1|NA|TRBJ2-7
ASSEHYEQY
>TRBV15|NA|TRBJ1-5
ATSRGGREPQH
>TRBV11-3|NA|TRBJ1-1
ASSRAATEAF
>TRBV18|NA|TRBJ1-4
ASSPALNEKLF
>TRBV10-3|NA|TRBJ1-2
AISERGGAVEGYT
>TRBV11-2|NA|TRBJ1-2
ASSPGALYGYT
>TRBV28|NA|TRBJ2-1
ASSPWGDEQF
>TRBV27|NA|TRBJ1-2
ASSLGEGTYGYT
>TRBV30|NA|TRBJ1-4
AWRILNEKLF
>TRBV27|few|TRBJ2-1
ASSLLSAGLYNEQF
>TRBV2|NA|TRBJ1-1
ASSEAGATGVNTEAF
>TRBV6-2/TRBV6-3|once|TRBJ2-1
ASSHINEQF
>TRBV27|NA|TRBJ2-3
ASSLGASRTDTQY
>TRBV7-8|NA|TRBJ1-5
ASSLRTAGQPQH
>TRBV5-1|NA|TRBJ2-5
ASSPGSHQETQY
>TRBV21-1|NA|TRBJ1-2
ASRGRTGTDGYT
>TRBV19|few|TRBJ2-5
ASSTPKREGLETQY
>TRBV27|NA|TRBJ1-5
ASSLVVGAEQPQH
>TRBV29-1|few|TRBJ1-2
SVEDPKENYGYT
>TRBV29-1|NA|TRBJ1-1
SVEVAGIFTEAF
>TRBV5-1|NA|TRBJ1-2
ASSRGTGEVDYT
>TRBV7-3|NA|TRBJ2-3
ASSFTGETDTQY
>TRBV7-9|NA|TRBJ1-2
ASSLAAGNYGYT
>TRBV28|NA|TRBJ2-7
ASSYGRSYEQY
>TRBV5-5|NA|TRBJ1-1
ASSSRNTEAF
>TRBV5-8|NA|TRBJ1-6
ASSLWGRGFNNSPLH
>TRBV6-5|NA|TRBJ1-1
ASSEIGVLNTEAF
>TRBV11-3|NA|TRBJ1-3
ASSLDWSSGNTIY
>TRBV6-1|NA|TRBJ2-7
ASSAKGRGTASYEQY
>TRBV15|NA|TRBJ2-5
ATSRDRSEETQY
>TRBV10-3|NA|TRBJ1-1
ATREAAGNTEAF